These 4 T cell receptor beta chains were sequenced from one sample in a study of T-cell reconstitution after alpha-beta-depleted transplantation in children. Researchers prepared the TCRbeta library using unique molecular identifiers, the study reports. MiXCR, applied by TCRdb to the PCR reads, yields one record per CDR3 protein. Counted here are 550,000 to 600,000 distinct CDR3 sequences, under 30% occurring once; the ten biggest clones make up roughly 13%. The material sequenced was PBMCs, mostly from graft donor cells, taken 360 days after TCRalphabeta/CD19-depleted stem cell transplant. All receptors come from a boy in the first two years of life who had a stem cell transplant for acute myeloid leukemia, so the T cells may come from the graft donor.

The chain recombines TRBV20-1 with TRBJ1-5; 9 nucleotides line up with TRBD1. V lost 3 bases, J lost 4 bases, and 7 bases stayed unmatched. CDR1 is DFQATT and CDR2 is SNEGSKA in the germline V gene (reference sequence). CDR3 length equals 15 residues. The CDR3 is CSASLTGTGNQPQHF. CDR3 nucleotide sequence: TGCAGTGCTAGCCTAACCGGGACAGGGAATCAGCCCCAGCATTTT.

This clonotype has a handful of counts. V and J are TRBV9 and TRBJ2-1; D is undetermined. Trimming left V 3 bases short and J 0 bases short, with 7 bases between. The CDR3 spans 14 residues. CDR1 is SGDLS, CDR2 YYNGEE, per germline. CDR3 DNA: TGTGCCAGCAGCGGCCATAGCTCCTACAATGAGCAGTTCTTC. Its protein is CASSGHSSYNEQFF.

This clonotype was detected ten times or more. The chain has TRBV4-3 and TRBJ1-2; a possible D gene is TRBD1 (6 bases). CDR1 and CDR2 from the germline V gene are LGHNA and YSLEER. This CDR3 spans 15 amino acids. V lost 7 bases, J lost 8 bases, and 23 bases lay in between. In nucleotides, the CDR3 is TGCGCCAGCAACAGGGAAACGGGATTGAGTTACGGCTACACCTTC. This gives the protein CASNRETGLSYGYTF.

The chain's CDR3 is CASSRGRAGVWTQYF. In DNA form, the CDR3 reads TGCGCCAGCAGCCGCGGGAGGGCCGGAGTATGGACCCAGTACTTC. This chain joins TRBV5-1 and TRBJ2-5, with 9 bases aligning to TRBD2. Germline trimming cut 4 bases from V and 7 bases from J; bases unmatched to any gene: 11. The CDR3 has 15 residues. In germline, CDR1 is SGHRS, CDR2 YFSETQ.